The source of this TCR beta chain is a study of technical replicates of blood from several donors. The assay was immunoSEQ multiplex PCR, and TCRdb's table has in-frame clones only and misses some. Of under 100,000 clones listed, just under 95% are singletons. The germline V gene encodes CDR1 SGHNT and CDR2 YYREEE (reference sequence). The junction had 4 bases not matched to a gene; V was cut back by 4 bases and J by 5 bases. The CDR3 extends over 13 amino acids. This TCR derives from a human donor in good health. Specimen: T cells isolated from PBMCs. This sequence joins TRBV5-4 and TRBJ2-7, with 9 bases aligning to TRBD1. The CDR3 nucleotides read TGTGCCAGCAGCGTGGGACAGGGTGACGAGCAGTACTTC. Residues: CASSVGQGDEQYF.